This T cell receptor beta chain originates from a study of blood T cell repertoires in COVID-19. Study at large: Sites in the United States, Italy and Spain provided acute and convalescent COVID-19 samples. The cDNA or gDNA used as material had been derived from T cells, B-cell-depleted T cells, or PBMCs.

Original data processing: How many nucleated cells were present was estimated from reference gene primer amplification. Here immunoSEQ multiplex PCR was the method, and the copy in TCRdb shows in-frame clones only, minus some. V and J calls and clone size are given by that table; D and trimming were obtained from the DNA. The sample includes 200,000 to 250,000 clones, around 81% of them seen just once. The origin of this receptor is a man aged 30 to 45 who had recovered from COVID-19. Material: peripheral blood.

CDR3 nucleotide sequence: TGTGCCAGCATAAAGGGACAGGGCCTTTATGAAGCTTTCTTT. Amino acids: CASIKGQGLYEAFF. The chain couples TRBV2 to TRBJ1-1; 9 bases map to TRBD1. The CDR3 is 14 amino acids. Germline-derived CDR1 and CDR2 are SNHLY and FYNNEI. V trimming: 7 bases; J trimming: 7 bases; junction bases outside the gene matches: 10.